This T cell receptor beta chain was sequenced for a study of blood T cell repertoires in COVID-19. Study overall: Samples came from the United States, Italy and Spain, spanning acute and convalescent COVID-19. Nucleic acid was either cDNA or gDNA, and it came from T cells, B-cell-depleted T cells, or PBMCs.

Methods used by the authors: Estimation of nucleated cell counts was performed using reference gene primer amplification. Method: immunoSEQ multiplex PCR; TCRdb's copy keeps in-frame clones and lacks some. Clone size and V and J calls were adopted from that table, with D and trimming inferred from the DNA. The sample holds some 220,000 clones; approximately 85% are singletons and the top ten take about 2.4%. Patients of the Seattle cohort, enrolled during active infection, were followed longitudinally. Germline V lookup: CDR1 SQVTM, CDR2 ANQGSEA. This CDR3 is 14 amino acids long. V lost 4 bases and J lost 0, with 12 bases in between.

The TCR sequence derives from a woman in her 70s with COVID-19, enrolled during active disease. Sample: peripheral blood. The V call is TRBV29-1, the J call TRBJ1-1, with unresolved D. In DNA form, the CDR3 reads TGCAGCGTTGTTTCCGGGTCAATGAACACTGAAGCTTTCTTT. As protein: CSVVSGSMNTEAFF.